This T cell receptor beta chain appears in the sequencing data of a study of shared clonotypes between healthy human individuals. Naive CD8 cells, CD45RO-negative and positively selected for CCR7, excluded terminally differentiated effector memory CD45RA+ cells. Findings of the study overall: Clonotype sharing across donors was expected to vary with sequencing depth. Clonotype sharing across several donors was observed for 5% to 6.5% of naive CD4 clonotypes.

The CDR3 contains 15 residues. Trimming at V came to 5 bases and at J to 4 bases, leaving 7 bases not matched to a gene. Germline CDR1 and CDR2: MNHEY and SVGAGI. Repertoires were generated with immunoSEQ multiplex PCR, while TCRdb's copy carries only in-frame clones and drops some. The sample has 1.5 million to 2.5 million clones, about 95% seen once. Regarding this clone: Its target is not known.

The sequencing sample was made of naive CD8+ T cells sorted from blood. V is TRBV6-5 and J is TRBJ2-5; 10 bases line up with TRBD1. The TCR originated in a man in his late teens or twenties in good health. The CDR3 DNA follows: TGTGCCAGCAGTCCGACAGGGGGCTTGGTAGAGACCCAGTACTTC. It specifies CASSPTGGLVETQYF.